This note documents a single TCR beta chain sequence. Its antigen is still unknown. Given a much more abundant clone one base away, this may be a read error. This sample is part of a study of naive and memory T cell subsets. Study-wide findings and caveats: Possibly reflecting memory cells re-expressing CD45RA, a few larger clonotypes occurred in naive repertoires, especially CD8.

Two oligonucleotides, mixed equimolar, formed the beta constant-region primer covering TRBC1 and TRBC2. Ligated cDNA was amplified by four rounds of PCR with nested alpha and beta constant-region primers and SP2. In TCRdb, the UMI-ligation and nested PCR reads were re-called with MiXCR into one record per CDR3 protein. The data contain over 130,000 distinct CDR3 sequences, 15% to 25% of them singletons. CD4 T cells were positively selected, then CD8 T cells from the CD4-negative fraction. Four subsets defined by CD45RA and CD27 were sorted after CD3, CD4, CD8 and live/dead staining. The sequenced sample consisted of naive CD8+ T cells from blood. The sequence was obtained from a human donor in good health.

DNA of the CDR3: TGTGCCAGCAGCAAAGTATATTGGGGGGATAGAGATCAGCCCCAGCATTTT. It codes for CASSKVYWGDRDQPQHF. J is TRBJ1-5 and V is TRBV21-1; the listed D gene, TRBD1, was not tested against the DNA. TRBV21-1 is assigned pseudogene status. This CDR3 comprises 17 residues.